Shown below are 2 T cell receptor beta chains from a single sample sequenced in a study of T cells in Graves' hyperthyroidism and ophthalmopathy. Authors of the study amplified TCR beta CDR3 regions from RNA transcripts. Primed by the HTBI set, a first-round RT-PCR was run on the TCR CDR3. Using its own MiXCR run on the multiplex PCR reads, TCRdb lists one record per CDR3 protein. The repertoire holds approximately 620,000 distinct CDR3 sequences, with approximately 15% as singletons. The sample taken for sequencing was blood. The receptors derive from a woman aged 25 to 39 with Graves' hyperthyroidism that later progressed to Graves' ophthalmopathy.

The chain uses TRBV11-2 and TRBJ2-3, with 10 bases lining up with TRBD2. This CDR3 is built from 15 residues. Germline lookup yields CDR1 SGHAT and CDR2 FQNNGV. The V segment lost 5 bases and the J segment 3 bases; nucleotides outside the gene matches: 5. CDR3 bases: TGTGCCAGCAGCCCCACGACTAGCGGGACAGATACGCAGTATTTT. Translation: CASSPTTSGTDTQYF.

This clonotype was recorded at least ten times. V is TRBV9 and J is TRBJ1-3; 9 positions agree with TRBD1. CDR1 SGDLS and CDR2 YYNGEE come from the germline V gene. Losses at the gene ends were 3 bases for V and 2 bases for J; bases not matched to a gene: 3. The CDR3 loop spans 15 amino acids. The CDR3 DNA reads TGTGCCAGCAGCGCCAGGACAGGGGCTGGAAACACCATATATTTT. This translates into CASSARTGAGNTIYF.